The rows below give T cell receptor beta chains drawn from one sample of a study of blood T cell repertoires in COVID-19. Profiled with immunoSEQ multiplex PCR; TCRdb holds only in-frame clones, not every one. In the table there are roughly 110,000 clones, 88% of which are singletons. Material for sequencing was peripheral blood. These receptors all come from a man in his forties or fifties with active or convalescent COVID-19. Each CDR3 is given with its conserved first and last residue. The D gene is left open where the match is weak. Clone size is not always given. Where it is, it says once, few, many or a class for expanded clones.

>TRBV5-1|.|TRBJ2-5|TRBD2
TGCGCCAGCAGCTTGGGGCAGCGGGAGGGGGAGACCCAGTACTTC
CASSLGQREGETQYF
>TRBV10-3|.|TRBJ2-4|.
TGTGCCATCAGTTTTGGGCCAGAAAACATTCAGTACTTC
CAISFGPENIQYF
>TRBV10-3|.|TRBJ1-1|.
TGTGCCATCAGTGAGCGGGAGAACACTGAAGCTTTCTTT
CAISERENTEAFF
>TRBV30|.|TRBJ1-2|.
TGTGCCTGCACGAAAGGGGAAAACTATGGCTACACCTTC
CACTKGENYGYTF
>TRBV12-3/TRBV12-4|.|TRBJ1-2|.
TGTGCCAGCAGTACCGGCAGGGGATCTGGCTACACCTTC
CASSTGRGSGYTF
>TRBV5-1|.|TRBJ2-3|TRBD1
TGCGCCAGCAGCTACCCACCGGGACAGGGACCCACAGATACGCAGTATTTT
CASSYPPGQGPTDTQYF
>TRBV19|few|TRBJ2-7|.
TGTGCCAGTAGTATAGAAGCGAATATACCCTACGAGCAGTACTTC
CASSIEANIPYEQYF
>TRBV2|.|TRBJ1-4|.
TGTGCCAGCAGTGCAAGCGGTGCGGGGGACGGTGGCGAAAAACTGTTTTTT
CASSASGAGDGGEKLFF
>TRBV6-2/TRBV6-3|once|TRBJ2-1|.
TGTGCCAGCAGTTACTCGAATCGGATCAGGGGCGATGAGCAGTTCTTC
CASSYSNRIRGDEQFF
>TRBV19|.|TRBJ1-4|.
TGTGCCAGTAGCCTACAGGGAGTTAATGAAAAACTGTTTTTT
CASSLQGVNEKLFF
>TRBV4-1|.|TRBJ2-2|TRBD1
TGCGCCAGCAGCCAGACGGAAGAGACAGGGTTGTCCACCGGGGAGCTGTTTTTT
CASSQTEETGLSTGELFF
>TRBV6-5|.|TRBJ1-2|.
TGTGCCAGTGGGGGGGGCGCTGGCTACACCTTC
CASGGGAGYTF
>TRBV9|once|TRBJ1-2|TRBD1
TGTGCCAGCAGCTTAGGGACAGGGACGAAGGGCTACACCTTC
CASSLGTGTKGYTF
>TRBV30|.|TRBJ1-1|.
TGTGCCTGGACCGAGAGAACTGAAGCTTTCTTT
CAWTERTEAFF
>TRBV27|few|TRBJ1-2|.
TGTGCCAGCAGTTTTCACAGGGATGGAAACGGCTACACCTTC
CASSFHRDGNGYTF
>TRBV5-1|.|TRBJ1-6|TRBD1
TGCGCCAGCAGCCTAGACAGGGCCAACGGTTCACCCCTCCACTTT
CASSLDRANGSPLHF
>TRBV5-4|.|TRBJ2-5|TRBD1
TGTGCCAGCAGCTACGGGACAGGGAAAGAGACCCAGTACTTC
CASSYGTGKETQYF
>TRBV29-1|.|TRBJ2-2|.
TGCAGCGTTGTACCTACCTCCACCGGGGAGCTGTTTTTT
CSVVPTSTGELFF
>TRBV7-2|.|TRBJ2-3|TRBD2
TGTGCCAGCAGCTCCGGGACTAGCGGGAGGGTGGCAGATACGCAGTATTTT
CASSSGTSGRVADTQYF
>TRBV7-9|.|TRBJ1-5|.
TGTGCCAGCAGCCCAGGGGTTCAGCCCCAGCATTTT
CASSPGVQPQHF
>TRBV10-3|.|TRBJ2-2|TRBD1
TGTGCCATCAAACCGGGACAGGGTGGTACCGGGGAGCTGTTTTTT
CAIKPGQGGTGELFF
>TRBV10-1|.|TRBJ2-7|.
TGCGCCACTTCTAAGGAGTCCTACGAGCAGTACTTC
CATSKESYEQYF
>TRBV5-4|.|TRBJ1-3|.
TGTGCCAGCAGCCCCATGGGGAGCCTCTCTGGAAACACCATATATTTT
CASSPMGSLSGNTIYF
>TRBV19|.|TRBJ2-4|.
TGTGCCAGTAGCCCTTACACGGGAGAGGGAAACATTCAGTACTTC
CASSPYTGEGNIQYF
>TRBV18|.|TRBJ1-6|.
TGTGCCAGCTCACCAAACCCAGGGGCAGGGGATAATTCACCCCTCCACTTT
CASSPNPGAGDNSPLHF
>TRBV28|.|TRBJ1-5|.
TGTGCCAGCAGTTTAGGGTGGAACAGGAAGGGTAGCAATCAGCCCCAGCATTTT
CASSLGWNRKGSNQPQHF
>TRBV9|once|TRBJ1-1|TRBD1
TGTGCCAGCAGCGCACAGGGGGGCAACACTGAAGCTTTCTTT
CASSAQGGNTEAFF
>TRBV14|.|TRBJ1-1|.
TGTGCCAGCAGCCGAAGACAGGACTCTGAAGCTTTCTTT
CASSRRQDSEAFF
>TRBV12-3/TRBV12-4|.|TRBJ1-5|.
TGTGCCAGCAGTTGGGGGCGGGATCAGCCCCAGCATTTT
CASSWGRDQPQHF
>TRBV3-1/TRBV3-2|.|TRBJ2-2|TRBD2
TGTGCCAGCAGCCAAGAGAACCTAGCGGGATTCGGGGAGCTGTTTTTT
CASSQENLAGFGELFF
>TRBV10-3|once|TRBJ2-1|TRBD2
TGTGCCATCAGTGAGTCGGTTCAGACTAGCGGGACAAATGAGCAGTTCTTC
CAISESVQTSGTNEQFF
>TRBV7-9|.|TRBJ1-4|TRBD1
TGTGCCAGCAGCTCTACCGACCTCCAAGACAGGGCAACTAATGAAAAACTGTTTTTT
CASSSTDLQDRATNEKLFF
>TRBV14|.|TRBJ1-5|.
TGTGCCAGCAGCCAAAGTTTAGATCAGCCCCAGCATTTT
CASSQSLDQPQHF
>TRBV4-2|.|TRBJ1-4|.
TGTGCCAGCAGCCAAGATATCCAGGGCCGAAATGAAAAACTGTTTTTT
CASSQDIQGRNEKLFF
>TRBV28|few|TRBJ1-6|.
TGTGCCAGCGCCGGACAGACTAATAATTCACCCCTCCACTTT
CASAGQTNNSPLHF
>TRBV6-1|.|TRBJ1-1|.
TGTGCCAGCAGTGAAGTTGGACTAGGGAACACTGAAGCTTTCTTT
CASSEVGLGNTEAFF
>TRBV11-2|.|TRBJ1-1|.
TGTGCCAGCAGCTTAGTAGGCGCGGGGGACACTGAAGCTTTCTTT
CASSLVGAGDTEAFF
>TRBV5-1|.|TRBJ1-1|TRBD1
TGCGCCAGCAGCATGAAGGACAGGGGAGGCTGGGCTGAAGCTTTCTTT
CASSMKDRGGWAEAFF
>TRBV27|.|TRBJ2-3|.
TGTGCCAGCAGTTTATCAGGGGTGGTGGATACGCAGTATTTT
CASSLSGVVDTQYF
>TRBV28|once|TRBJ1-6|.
TGTGCCAGCAGTTCGACCCTTCGGGGATCACCCCTCCACTTT
CASSSTLRGSPLHF
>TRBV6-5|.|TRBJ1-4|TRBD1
TGTGCCAGCAGTTACTCCGGGACAGGGGATGAAAAACTGTTTTTT
CASSYSGTGDEKLFF
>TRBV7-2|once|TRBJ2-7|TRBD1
TGTGCCAGCAGGGTGGACAGGGAAACCTACGAGCAGTACTTC
CASRVDRETYEQYF
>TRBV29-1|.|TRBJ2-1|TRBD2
TGCAGCGTTGCGGGACTAGCGGGACAAGCCGGCAGTGAGCAGTTCTTC
CSVAGLAGQAGSEQFF
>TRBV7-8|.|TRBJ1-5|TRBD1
TGTGCCAGCAGCCCGGGACAGCATAGCAATCAGCCCCAGCATTTT
CASSPGQHSNQPQHF
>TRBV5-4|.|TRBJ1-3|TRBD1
TGTGCCAGCAGCAAGGACAGGGGACGAAACACCATATATTTT
CASSKDRGRNTIYF
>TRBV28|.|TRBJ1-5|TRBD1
TGTGCCAGCAGTATACAGGGGGGGGTCCGGTATCAGCCCCAGCATTTT
CASSIQGGVRYQPQHF
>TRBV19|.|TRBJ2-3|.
TGTGCCAGTAGTATTGGGCCTCGAACAGATACGCAGTATTTT
CASSIGPRTDTQYF
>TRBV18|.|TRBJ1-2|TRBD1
TGTGCCAGCTCACCCGACAGGGACCTCTATGGCTACACCTTC
CASSPDRDLYGYTF